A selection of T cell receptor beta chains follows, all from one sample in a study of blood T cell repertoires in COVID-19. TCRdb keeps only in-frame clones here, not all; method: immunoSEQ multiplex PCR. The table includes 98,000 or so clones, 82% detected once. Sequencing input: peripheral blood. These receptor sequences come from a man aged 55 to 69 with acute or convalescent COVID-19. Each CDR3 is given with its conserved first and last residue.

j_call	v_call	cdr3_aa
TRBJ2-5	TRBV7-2	CASSTSGSVGARETQYF
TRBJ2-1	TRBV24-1	CATSDQTLAGGRNEQFF
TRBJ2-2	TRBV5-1	CASDRDGGELFF
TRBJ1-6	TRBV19	CASQVTAAGALHF
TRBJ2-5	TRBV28	CASSLFGSEETQYF
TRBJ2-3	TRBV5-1	CASSPGQGRTDTQYF
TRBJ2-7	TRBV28	CASTPGTGRGEQYF
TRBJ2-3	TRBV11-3	CASSLADAFTDTQYF
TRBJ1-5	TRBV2	CASSESREQPQHF
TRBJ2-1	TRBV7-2	CASSLGLPGQGAVNEQFF
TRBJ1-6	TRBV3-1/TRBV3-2	CASSQGDRGYNSPLHF
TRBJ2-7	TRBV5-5	CASSRDLSSYEQYF
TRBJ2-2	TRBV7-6	CASSLASGRAGELFF
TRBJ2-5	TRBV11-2	CASSLALLSSGETQYF
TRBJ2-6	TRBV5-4	CASRSGTGLSGANVLTF
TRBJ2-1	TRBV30	CAWSSDFYNEQFF
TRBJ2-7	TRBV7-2	CASSPGQGISYEQYF
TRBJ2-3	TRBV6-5	CAIKTPGADTQYF
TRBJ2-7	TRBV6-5	CASSYDFELTYEQYF
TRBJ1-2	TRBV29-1	CSVGDRGWSYTF
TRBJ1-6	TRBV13	CASSLGGDRAINSPLHF
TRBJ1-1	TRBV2	CASSEEVNTEAFF
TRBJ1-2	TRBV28	CASSSGGAVPYGYTF
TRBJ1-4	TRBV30	CAWSTGRVGGEKLFF
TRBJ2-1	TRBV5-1	CASSSMGAGTGGKSSYNEQFF
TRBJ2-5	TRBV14	CASSPWLASQETQYF
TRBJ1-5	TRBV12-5	CASGFGQNQPQHF
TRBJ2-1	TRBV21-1	CVSSSLAHEQFF
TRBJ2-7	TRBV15	CATSRLAGEQYF
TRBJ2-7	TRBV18	CASSPQRQGASYEQYF
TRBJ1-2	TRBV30	CAWSAYRGLYTF
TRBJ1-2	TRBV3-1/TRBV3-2	CASSPGQLSYTF
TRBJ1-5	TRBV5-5	CASSLAGGPQHF
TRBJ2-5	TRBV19	CASSMTGRETQYF
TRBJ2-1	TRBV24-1	CATSDHGLAGEEQFF
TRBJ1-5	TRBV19	CASRDRGLQPQHF
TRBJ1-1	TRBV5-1	CASSLLQGGMNTEAFF
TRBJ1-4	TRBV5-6	CASSPTWSINEKLFF
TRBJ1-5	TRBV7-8	CASSRDTNQPQHF
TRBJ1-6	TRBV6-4	CASSDGQGWSPLHF
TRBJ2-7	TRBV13	CASSLFGTASYEQYF
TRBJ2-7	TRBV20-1	CSASGGRGGIYEQYF
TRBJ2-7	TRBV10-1	CASIEKSGRRRYEQYF
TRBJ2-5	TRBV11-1	CASSSGPGVGETQYF
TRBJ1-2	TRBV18	CASSPGQGTGYTF
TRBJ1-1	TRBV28	CASSFDKGGHTEAFF
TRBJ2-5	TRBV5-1	CASSLVPSGRITETQYF
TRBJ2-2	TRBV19	CASRGGLNTGELFF
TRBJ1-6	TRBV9	CASSLEEQILHF